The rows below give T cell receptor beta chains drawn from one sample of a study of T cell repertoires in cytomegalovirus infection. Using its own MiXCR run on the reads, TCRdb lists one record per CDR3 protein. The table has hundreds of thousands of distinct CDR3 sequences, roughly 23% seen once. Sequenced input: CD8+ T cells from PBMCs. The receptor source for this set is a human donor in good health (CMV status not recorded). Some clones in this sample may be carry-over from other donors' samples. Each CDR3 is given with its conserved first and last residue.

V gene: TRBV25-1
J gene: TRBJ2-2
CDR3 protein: CASSGQAGELFF

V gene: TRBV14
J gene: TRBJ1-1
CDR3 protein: CASSQLYQGADTEAFF

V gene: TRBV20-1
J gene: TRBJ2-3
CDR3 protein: CSATGTSVFTANTDTQYF

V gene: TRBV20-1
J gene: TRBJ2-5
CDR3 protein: CSARDLAGSTRETQYF

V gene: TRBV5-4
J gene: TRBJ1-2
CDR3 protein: CASTPDRIYGYTF

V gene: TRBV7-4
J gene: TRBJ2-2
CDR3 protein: CASRPPGQADTGELFF

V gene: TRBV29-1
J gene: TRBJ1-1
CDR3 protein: CSVVGRETEAFF

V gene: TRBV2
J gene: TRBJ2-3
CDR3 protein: CASSAGGMGYPDTQYF

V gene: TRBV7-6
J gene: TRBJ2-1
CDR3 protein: CASSLSALSSYNEQFF

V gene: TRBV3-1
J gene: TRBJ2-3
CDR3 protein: CASSQDNWGSTDTQYF

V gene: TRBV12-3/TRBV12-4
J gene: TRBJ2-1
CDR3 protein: CASRGYGNEQFF

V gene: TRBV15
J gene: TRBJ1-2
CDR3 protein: CATSRDHTGAVYGYTF

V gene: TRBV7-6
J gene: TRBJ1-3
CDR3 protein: CASSAVEAPGNTIYF

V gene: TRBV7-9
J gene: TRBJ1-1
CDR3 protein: CASGVGAMNTEAFF

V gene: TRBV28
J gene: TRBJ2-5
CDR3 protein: CASSPKTGRETQYF

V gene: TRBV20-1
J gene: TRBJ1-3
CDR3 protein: CSAFAGPSGNTIYF

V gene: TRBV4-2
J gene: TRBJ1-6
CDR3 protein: CASSQDKAGGTNSPLHF

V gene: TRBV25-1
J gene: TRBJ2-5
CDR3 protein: CASSDVGLGETQYF

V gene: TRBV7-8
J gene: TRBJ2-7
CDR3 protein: CASSLMSSGTYEQYF

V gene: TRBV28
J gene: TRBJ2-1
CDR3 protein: CASSLPPVGEPFF

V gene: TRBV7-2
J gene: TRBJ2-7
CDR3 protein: CASSPTGSPTYEQYF

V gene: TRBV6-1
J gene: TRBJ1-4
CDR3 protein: CASSGRGMGEKLFF

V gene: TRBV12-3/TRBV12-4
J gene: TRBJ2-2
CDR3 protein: CASSPTTDGTGELFF

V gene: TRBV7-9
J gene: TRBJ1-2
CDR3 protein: CASSPALTVAYGYTF

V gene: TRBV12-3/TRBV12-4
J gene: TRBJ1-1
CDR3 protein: CASSQGYNTEAFF

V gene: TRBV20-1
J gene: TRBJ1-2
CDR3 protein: CSATTGGGDYGYTF

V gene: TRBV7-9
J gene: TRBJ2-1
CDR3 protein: CASSLEGGGYNEQFF

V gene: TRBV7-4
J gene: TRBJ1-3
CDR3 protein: CASSSLSLAGNTIYF

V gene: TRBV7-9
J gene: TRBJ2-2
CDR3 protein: CASSSGDRPTGELFF

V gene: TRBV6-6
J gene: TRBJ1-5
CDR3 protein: CASQDASNQPQHF

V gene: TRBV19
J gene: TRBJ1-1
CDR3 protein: CASRKGDTEAFF

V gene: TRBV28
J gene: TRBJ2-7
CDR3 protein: CASTLARGRYEQYF

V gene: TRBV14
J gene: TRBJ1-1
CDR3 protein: CASSQGLTGTEAFF

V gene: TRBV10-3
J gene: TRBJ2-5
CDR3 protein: CAIVADPSETQYF

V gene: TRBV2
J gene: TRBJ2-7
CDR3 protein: CASSEGQGDSYEQYF

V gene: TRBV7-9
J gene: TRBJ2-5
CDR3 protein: CASSLSGVQETQYF